Below, 24 T cell receptor beta chains from the same sample are listed, as sequenced in a study of control samples from healthy donors and cancer patients. Libraries were prepared by immunoSEQ multiplex PCR; TCRdb keeps only in-frame clonotypes and omits some of them. The table records approximately 150,000 clones, approximately 89% of them present only once. The sample taken for sequencing was PBMCs. The receptors originated from a man between 50 and 59 years old with head and neck cancer.

The V and J genes are TRBV2 and TRBJ2-1; 10 bases agree with TRBD1. The CDR3 length is 13 residues. Trimming cost V 3 bases and J 12 bases; bases outside gene matches: 5. The germline CDR1 and CDR2 sequences are SNHLY and FYNNEI. CDR3 in amino acids: CASSETGGVGQFF. Here the CDR3 DNA reads TGTGCCAGCAGTGAGACAGGGGGCGTAGGGCAGTTCTTC.

The chain combines TRBV7-6 with TRBJ1-3; 10 bases match TRBD1. V lost 5 bases and J lost 0; bases outside the gene matches: 7. The CDR3 is 17 amino acids. Germline loops: CDR1 SGHVS, CDR2 FNYEAQ. The CDR3 loop reads CASSPRQGASSGNTIYF. As DNA, the CDR3 is TGTGCCAGCAGCCCTCGACAGGGGGCGAGCTCTGGAAACACCATATATTTT.

The genes are TRBV28 and TRBJ1-1; TRBD1 matches 7 bases. Trimming at V came to 2 bases and at J to 7 bases, leaving 19 bases not matched to a gene. This CDR3 is 18 amino acids long. Germline V gives CDR1 MDHEN, CDR2 SYDVKM. The CDR3 here is CASSLPEGASAWAFEAFF. The CDR3 nucleotides read TGTGCCAGCAGTTTACCTGAGGGGGCCTCAGCTTGGGCCTTTGAAGCTTTCTTT.

V usage is TRBV28 and J usage is TRBJ1-5; 8 bases map to TRBD1. Trimming removed 8 bases from V and 0 bases from J; junction bases left unmatched: 15. Looked up from germline, CDR1 is MDHEN and CDR2 is SYDVKM. The CDR3 loop spans 18 amino acids. For the CDR3, the DNA is TGTGCCAGCGCACTAGGACAGGGAGGGACCTATAGCAATCAGCCCCAGCATTTT. It translates to CASALGQGGTYSNQPQHF.

The rearrangement joins TRBV27 to TRBJ2-7; no clear D. Germline V gives CDR1 MNHEY, CDR2 SMNVEV (reference sequence). V was cut by 6 bases and J by 5 bases, with 17 bases left in between. There are 14 residues in the CDR3. CDR3 protein: CASSPGSHFHEQYF. DNA of the CDR3: TGTGCCAGCAGCCCCGGGTCTCATTTCCACGAGCAGTACTTC.

The J gene is TRBJ2-7, the V gene TRBV11-2; D not certain. Germline V gives CDR1 SGHAT, CDR2 FQNNGV. This CDR3 spans 11 amino acids. V lost 5 bases to trimming and J lost 7 bases, with 9 bases between them. The CDR3 sequence is CASSHGREQYF. The CDR3 nucleotides are TGTGCCAGCAGCCACGGACGGGAGCAGTACTTC.

The J gene is TRBJ1-6, the V gene TRBV6-6; D is undetermined. CDR3 length: 16 amino acids. Trimming shortened V by 6 bases and J by 0 bases, and 12 bases separated the two germline ends. CDR1 is MNHNY, CDR2 SVGAGI, per germline (reference sequence). The CDR3 reads CASSRNRDSYNSPLHF. In DNA form, the CDR3 reads TGTGCCAGCAGCCGCAACCGAGACTCCTATAATTCACCCCTCCACTTT.

The rearrangement uses TRBV5-5 and TRBJ2-7, with D possibly being TRBD1 or TRBD2 (6 bases each). The CDR3 is 16 residues long. Trimming removed 0 bases from V and 0 bases from J, with 13 bases in between. Germline V gives CDR1 SGHKS, CDR2 YYEKEE (reference sequence). The CDR3 protein is CASSLDPGARSYEQYF. CDR3 nucleotides: TGTGCCAGCAGCTTGGATCCGGGGGCCCGCTCCTACGAGCAGTACTTC. The whole variable domain, remainder taken from reference TRBV5-5 and TRBJ2-7, is DAGVTQSPTHLIKTRGQQVTLRCSPISGHKSVSWYQQVLGQGPQFIFQYYEKEERGRGNFPDRFSARQFPNYSSELNVNALLLGDSALYLCASSLDPGARSYEQYFGPGTRLTVT.

To note about this clone: Other DNA sequences in this sample translate to the same CDR3. The V call is TRBV6-1, the J call TRBJ2-5; no definite D call. V was trimmed by 0 bases and J by 3 bases, leaving 11 bases between them. The CDR3 has 15 residues. The germline gives CDR1 MNHNS, CDR2 SASEGT. The CDR3 region is CASSEARWVEETQYF. CDR3 nucleotides: TGTGCCAGCAGTGAAGCGCGTTGGGTAGAAGAGACCCAGTACTTC.

V and J are TRBV19 and TRBJ2-7; tentatively, D is TRBD2 (6 bases). Germline CDR1 reads LNHDA; CDR2 reads SQIVND (reference sequence). Trimming cost V 3 bases and J 3 bases, with 9 bases left between them. The CDR3 runs to 13 residues. Here the CDR3 DNA reads TGTGCCAGTAGTATCGGACTATACTACGAGCAGTACTTC. This codes for CASSIGLYYEQYF.

J is TRBJ1-6 and V is TRBV6-5; D not certain. Germline V gene sequence: CDR1 MNHEY, CDR2 SVGAGI. V was pared by 8 bases and J by 7 bases, with 9 bases between. The CDR3 is 12 residues long. CDR3 in DNA: TGTGCCAGCCGAATGGGCAATTCACCCCTCCACTTT. It specifies CASRMGNSPLHF.

V gene TRBV9 combines with J gene TRBJ1-6; TRBD1 matches at 8 bases. CDR3 length: 16 residues. Per the germline V gene, CDR1 is SGDLS and CDR2 is YYNGEE. V trimming: 4 bases; J trimming: 9 bases; junction bases outside the gene matches: 12. The DNA of the CDR3 is TGTGCCAGCAGCCCAACAGGGGGGAACGAAGTTTCACCCCTCCACTTT. This translates into CASSPTGGNEVSPLHF.

V and J are TRBV28 and TRBJ1-6; D gene unclear. V was cut by 6 bases and J by 8 bases, with 17 bases left in between. The germline CDR1 and CDR2 sequences are MDHEN and SYDVKM. The CDR3 extends over 15 amino acids. The CDR3 region is CASRFGRGDYSPLHF. The CDR3 DNA reads as TGTGCCAGCAGGTTCGGACGGGGTGACTATTCACCCCTCCACTTT.

This clone was seen only once. The chain has TRBV7-9 and TRBJ2-5; D is undetermined. CDR1 is SEHNR, CDR2 FQNEAQ, per germline (reference sequence). V was clipped by 5 bases and J by 0 bases, with 10 bases between them. The CDR3 runs 14 residues. The CDR3 reads CASSVTPYQETQYF. For the CDR3, the DNA is TGTGCCAGCAGCGTCACACCGTACCAAGAGACCCAGTACTTC.

The chain couples TRBV4-1 to TRBJ2-7, with D perhaps matching TRBD1 (5 bases). Germline CDR1 reads MGHRA; CDR2 reads YSYEKL. Trimming cost V 1 base and J 9 bases, with 16 bases left between them. This CDR3 has 14 residues. The CDR3 DNA is TGCGCCAGCAGCCAAGTCCATTCGCTGGGGCCGCAGTACTTC. It encodes CASSQVHSLGPQYF.

Turning to this clone: Other nucleotide sequences from this sample produce the same CDR3. The V and J genes are TRBV4-1 and TRBJ1-6; TRBD1 aligns across 7 bases. The CDR3 runs 15 residues. With V trimmed by 0 bases and J by 7 bases, 3 bases remained unmatched. Germline-derived CDR1 and CDR2 are MGHRA and YSYEKL. CDR3 sequence: CASSQEQGRNSPLHF. CDR3 sequence (DNA): TGCGCCAGCAGCCAAGAACAGGGGCGGAATTCACCCCTCCACTTT.

This chain links TRBV5-6 with TRBJ2-4; TRBD2 might be the D (6 bases). The CDR3 loop spans 13 amino acids. Trimming removed 2 bases at V and 9 bases at J, with 12 bases between. Germline V gene lookup returns CDR1 SGHDT and CDR2 YYEEEE. As DNA, the CDR3 is TGTGCCAGCAGCTTCACGGGAGCGCGCATTCAGTACTTC. Its translation is CASSFTGARIQYF.

Only one count was recorded for this clone. This chain uses TRBV7-9 with TRBJ2-3; TRBD2 agrees at 10 bases. Losses at the gene ends were 4 bases for V and 1 base for J; bases not matched to a gene: 8. Looked up from germline, CDR1 is SEHNR and CDR2 is FQNEAQ (reference sequence). This CDR3 contains 17 residues. For the CDR3, the DNA is TGTGCCAGCAGCTCTATAGCGGGAGGAGTTGGCACAGATACGCAGTATTTT. This encodes CASSSIAGGVGTDTQYF.

This CDR3 reads CAISDRKSNQPQHF. The CDR3, as DNA: TGTGCCATCAGCGACAGGAAAAGCAATCAGCCCCAGCATTTT. This sequence joins TRBV10-3 and TRBJ1-5, with D possibly being TRBD1 (6 bases). The V gene's germline CDR1 is ENHRY and CDR2 SYGVKD. Trimming removed 6 bases from V and 1 base from J, with 10 bases in between. This CDR3 comprises 14 residues.

V and J are TRBV10-1 and TRBJ2-7; D unclear. V was shortened by 3 bases and J by 0 bases, with 0 bases between the two germline ends. The germline CDR1 and CDR2 sequences are WNHNN and SYGVQD (reference sequence). The CDR3 loop spans 11 amino acids. CDR3 amino acids: CASSDSYEQYF. CDR3 sequence (DNA): TGCGCCAGCAGTGACTCCTACGAGCAGTACTTC.

The chain has TRBV27 and TRBJ2-7; TRBD1 matches at 10 bases. Germline V CDR1 and CDR2: MNHEY, SMNVEV (reference sequence). With V trimmed by 8 bases and J by 4 bases, 8 bases remained unmatched. The CDR3 runs to 14 residues. The CDR3 bases are TGTGCCAGCGCCGCCGGGACAGGGGTATACGAGCAGTACTTC. It translates to CASAAGTGVYEQYF.

This chain links TRBV12-3 or TRBV12-4 with TRBJ1-1; D is uncertain. The CDR3 contains 13 residues. V gave up 3 bases and J gave up 2 bases, with 7 bases separating them. CDR3 sequence reads: CASSFVRNTEAFF. The CDR3 coding sequence is TGTGCCAGCAGTTTTGTCCGAAACACTGAAGCTTTCTTT.

The rearrangement joins TRBV9 to TRBJ2-7, with 13 bases fitting TRBD2. Losses at the gene ends were 0 bases for V and 6 bases for J; bases not matched to a gene: 3. The CDR3 is made up of 15 amino acids. Germline CDR1 SGDLS, CDR2 YYNGEE. The CDR3 nucleotides read TGTGCCAGCAGCGTAGGGACTAGCGGGAGAAGCGAGCAGTACTTC. This translates into CASSVGTSGRSEQYF.

The chain joins TRBV19 to TRBJ1-6; unclear D gene. The CDR3 totals 14 residues. Trimming removed 5 bases at V and 10 bases at J, with 15 bases between. In germline, CDR1 is LNHDA, CDR2 SQIVND (reference sequence). CDR3: CASSFRASVSPLHF. In DNA, the CDR3 is TGTGCCAGTAGTTTTAGGGCCTCGGTGTCACCCCTCCACTTT.